The sequence of this T cell receptor (beta chain) was determined in a study of OX40 agonist ivuxolimab in advanced cancers. About the study: In this cohort, patients received ivuxolimab, an agonistic anti-OX40 (CD134) antibody. Regarding the study as a whole: By week 6 at 0.1 to 3.0 mg/kg, blood CD4+ and CD8+ T cells had expanded clonally. Mean expanded clone counts were higher in CD8+ than CD4+ T cells.

The method was immunoSEQ multiplex PCR; TCRdb's version includes in-frame clones alone and lacks a portion of them. The sample includes about 82,000 clones, 88% of them seen just once. V was trimmed by 6 bases and J by 4 bases, leaving 10 bases between them. Germline-derived CDR1 and CDR2 are MNHNY and SVGAGI (reference sequence). CDR3 size: 12 residues. A word on this clone: Its antigen is currently unknown.

Patients had blood sampled at baseline and again on cycle 4 day 1 and cycle 7 day 1. The clonotype originates from an adult with an advanced solid tumor such as melanoma, head and neck, liver or kidney cancer. The rearrangement uses TRBV6-6 and TRBJ2-7; D gene ambiguous. The sequencing here drew on CD4+ or CD8+ T cells sorted from blood, taken in a trial of the OX40 agonist ivuxolimab. CDR3 in DNA: TGTGCCAGCAGCCAAAAATCGTACGAGCAGTACTTC. Translation: CASSQKSYEQYF.